One and the same sample provided the 18 T cell receptor beta chains below, sequenced in a study of blood T cell repertoires in COVID-19. Using immunoSEQ multiplex PCR, the repertoire was profiled, and TCRdb retains in-frame clones only, with some absent. The table shows 130,000 or so clones, with roughly 84% occurring only once. Sequencing was done on a sample of peripheral blood. Receptor source: a man in his 60s with acute or convalescent COVID-19.

The chain couples TRBV14 to TRBJ1-6, with D unclear. The V gene lost 5 bases and the J gene lost 9 bases, with 14 bases spanning the gap. Germline loops: CDR1 SGHDN, CDR2 FVKESK. The CDR3 is 14 amino acids. Here the CDR3 reads CASSSKVGSSPLHF. In nucleotides, the CDR3 is TGTGCCAGCAGCTCAAAAGTCGGTAGTTCACCCCTCCACTTT.

This clone has only a few counts. The rearrangement uses TRBV2 and TRBJ2-5; 7 bases are shared with TRBD1. CDR1 is SNHLY, CDR2 FYNNEI, per germline. J lost 4 bases, V lost 1 base, and 3 bases had no gene match. The CDR3 has 14 amino acids. CDR3 protein: CASSEDRGRETQYF. The CDR3 DNA reads TGTGCCAGCAGTGAAGACAGGGGTAGAGAGACCCAGTACTTC.

In nucleotides, the CDR3 is TGTGCCAGCAGTTTATCCTCCCGGGGGGCCCTCCACTTT. This sequence encodes CASSLSSRGALHF. The J gene is TRBJ1-6, the V gene TRBV27; D possibly corresponds to TRBD1 (5 bases). Trimming took off 0 bases at V and 14 bases at J, with 11 bases between the two ends. The CDR3 is 13 amino acids. Germline CDR1 is MNHEY and CDR2 is SMNVEV (reference sequence).

This chain connects TRBV2 to TRBJ2-3; TRBD2 aligns across 10 bases. Losses at the gene ends were 8 bases for V and 6 bases for J; bases not matched to a gene: 11. The CDR3 extends over 15 amino acids. The V gene's germline CDR1 is SNHLY and CDR2 FYNNEI. The CDR3 protein is CASHGLAGVVDTQYF. The CDR3 DNA reads TGTGCCAGCCATGGGCTAGCGGGAGTCGTTGATACGCAGTATTTT.

The CDR3 here is CASSQGRAGTRTKETQYF. As DNA, the CDR3 is TGTGCCAGCAGCCAAGGGCGAGCGGGGACTAGGACAAAAGAGACCCAGTACTTC. The chain is built from TRBV3-1 (or the pseudogene TRBV3-2) and TRBJ2-5, with 8 nucleotides matching TRBD2. CDR3 length: 18 residues. Unmatched junction bases numbered 13, after V lost 1 base and J lost 3 bases. The germline V gene has CDR1 LGHDT and CDR2 YNNKEL (reference sequence).

This clone has just a few counts. The chain has TRBV7-9 and TRBJ1-2; D is unclear. V shed 0 bases and J shed 6 bases, with 11 bases lying between them. This CDR3 has 14 amino acids. Germline CDR1 reads SEHNR; CDR2 reads FQNEAQ (reference sequence). As DNA, the CDR3 is TGTGCCAGCAGCTTAGCGCTCCCTACTAATGGCTACACCTTC. Amino acid sequence: CASSLALPTNGYTF.

The rearrangement links TRBV27 to TRBJ2-1; D might be TRBD2 (5 bases). The CDR3 totals 15 residues. V lost 1 base, J lost 5 bases, and 12 bases lay in between. CDR1 and CDR2 from the germline V gene are MNHEY and SMNVEV (reference sequence). CDR3 in DNA: TGTGCCAGCAGTTTATTTGGGAGACCAGACAATGAGCAGTTCTTC. This translates into CASSLFGRPDNEQFF.

V and J are TRBV28 and TRBJ1-2, with a weak D call TRBD1 (5 bases). With 2 bases removed from V and 9 bases from J, the gap between germline ends came to 10 bases. Per the germline V gene, CDR1 is MDHEN and CDR2 is SYDVKM. The CDR3 extends over 12 amino acids. The CDR3 DNA sequence: TGTGCCAGCAGTTTAAAGGGGATCAGCTACACCTTC. This translates into CASSLKGISYTF.

The rearrangement joins TRBV28 to TRBJ1-1; the D is unclear. Looked up from germline, CDR1 is MDHEN and CDR2 is SYDVKM. The CDR3 is made up of 13 amino acids. The V end was cut by 7 bases, the J end by 5 bases, with 14 bases between. DNA of the CDR3: TGTGCCAGCACCCTATCGGGGATGACTGAAGCTTTCTTT. Translation: CASTLSGMTEAFF.

This sequence joins TRBV9 and TRBJ1-5; 8 bases are shared with TRBD1. The CDR3 totals 15 residues. V dropped 4 bases and J dropped 4; count of bases not matched to a gene: 7. From germline, CDR1 is SGDLS and CDR2 YYNGEE. The CDR3 DNA is TGTGCCAGCAGCAAGACAGGGGACCCGAATCAGCCCCAGCATTTT. This gives the protein CASSKTGDPNQPQHF. Filled out from reference TRBV9 and TRBJ1-5, the complete variable domain reads DSGVTQTPKHLITATGQRVTLRCSPRSGDLSVYWYQQSLDQGLQFLIQYYNGEERAKGNILERFSAQQFPDLHSELNLSSLELGDSALYFCASSKTGDPNQPQHFGDGTRLSIL.

Turning to this clone: Other nucleotide sequences from this sample produce the same CDR3. The rearrangement links TRBV9 to TRBJ2-2; a possible D gene is TRBD2 (5 bases). CDR1 and CDR2 from the germline V gene are SGDLS and YYNGEE. The CDR3 spans 15 residues. V lost 0 bases and J 4 bases, leaving 10 bases between the germline ends. This CDR3 is CASSVVGSGTGELFF. In nucleotides, the CDR3 is TGTGCCAGCAGCGTAGTGGGGAGCGGCACCGGGGAGCTGTTTTTT.

This sequence joins TRBV30 and TRBJ2-7; TRBD2 matches 7 bases. CDR1 and CDR2 (germline): GTSNPN, SVGIG (reference sequence). The length of the CDR3 is 13 residues. The trim removed 3 bases at V and 3 bases at J, leaving 5 bases unmatched. Here the CDR3 DNA reads TGTGCCTGGAGAATGGGCGGGGGCTACGAGCAGTACTTC. Its translation: CAWRMGGGYEQYF.

The chain carries TRBV6-5 and TRBJ1-6; the D gene is possibly TRBD1 (5 bases). This CDR3 is 15 amino acids long. V lost 5 bases, J lost 5 bases, and 13 bases lay in between. Germline CDR1 MNHEY, CDR2 SVGAGI. CDR3 sequence: CASSPQVLDNSPLHF. The DNA of the CDR3 is TGTGCCAGCAGTCCACAGGTTCTTGATAATTCACCCCTCCACTTT.

V usage is TRBV13 and J usage is TRBJ2-2; TRBD1 aligns across 8 bases. Germline CDR1 is PRHDT and CDR2 is FYEKMQ (reference sequence). J was trimmed by 2 bases and V by 2 bases; bases with no gene match: 7. The CDR3 extends over 17 amino acids. The CDR3 loop reads CASSLPQGARNTGELFF. The CDR3, as DNA: TGTGCCAGCAGCTTACCGCAGGGGGCGAGAAACACCGGGGAGCTGTTTTTT.

The V and J genes are TRBV6-6 and TRBJ1-2; 7 positions match TRBD1. The CDR3 runs to 13 residues. V lost 5 bases and J lost 4; bases outside the gene matches: 4. The germline V gene has CDR1 MNHNY and CDR2 SVGAGI (reference sequence). The CDR3 loop reads CASSRQGTYGYTF. CDR3 coding DNA: TGTGCCAGCAGTCGACAGGGAACCTATGGCTACACCTTC.

The chain joins TRBV5-1 to TRBJ1-1; 8 nucleotides agree with TRBD1. This CDR3 region has 17 residues. Trimming removed 0 bases from V and 4 bases from J; junction bases left unmatched: 11. The V gene's germline CDR1 is SGHRS and CDR2 YFSETQ. CDR3 region: CASSLVPTGVSSTEAFF. The CDR3 nucleotides read TGCGCCAGCAGCTTGGTTCCGACAGGGGTGAGCAGCACTGAAGCTTTCTTT.

The chain uses TRBV7-2 and TRBJ1-5; 7 nucleotides agree with TRBD1. Trimming at V came to 1 base and at J to 6 bases, leaving 6 bases not matched to a gene. The germline CDR1 and CDR2 sequences are SGHTA and FQGNSA. The CDR3 covers 15 residues. This CDR3 reads CASSLGDSAFQPQHF. The CDR3, as DNA: TGTGCCAGCAGCTTAGGGGACAGTGCCTTTCAGCCCCAGCATTTT.

This clone came up many times. The chain employs TRBV7-9 and TRBJ2-2; TRBD2 aligns across 10 bases. Losses at the gene ends were 3 bases for V and 1 base for J; bases not matched to a gene: 8. Germline lookup yields CDR1 SEHNR and CDR2 FQNEAQ (reference sequence). CDR3 length equals 18 residues. CDR3 loop: CASSFEAGGPGNTGELFF. Here the CDR3 DNA reads TGTGCCAGCAGCTTCGAAGCGGGAGGGCCAGGGAACACCGGGGAGCTGTTTTTT.